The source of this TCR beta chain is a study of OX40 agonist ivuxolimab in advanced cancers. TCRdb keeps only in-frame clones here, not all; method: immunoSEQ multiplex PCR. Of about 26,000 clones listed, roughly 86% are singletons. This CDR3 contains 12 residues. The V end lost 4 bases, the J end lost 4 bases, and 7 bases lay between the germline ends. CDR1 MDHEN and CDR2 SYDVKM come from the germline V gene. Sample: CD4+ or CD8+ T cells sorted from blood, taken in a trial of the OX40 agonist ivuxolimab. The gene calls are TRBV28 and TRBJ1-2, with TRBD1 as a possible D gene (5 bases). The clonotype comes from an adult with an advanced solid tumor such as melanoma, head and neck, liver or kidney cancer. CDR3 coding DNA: TGTGCCAGCAGTTCGGACATCTATGGCTACACCTTC. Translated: CASSSDIYGYTF.